The 28 T cell receptor beta chains in this list originate from one sample, sequenced in a study of blood T cell repertoires in COVID-19. Some clones are missing from TCRdb's copy, which holds only in-frame ones; the method was immunoSEQ multiplex PCR. The data show about 180,000 clones, with approximately 89% seen just once and around 4% held by the top ten. Sequencing input: peripheral blood. These receptors all come from a woman aged 30 to 39 with acute or convalescent COVID-19.

The chain couples TRBV19 to TRBJ2-7; 7 bases map to TRBD1. The CDR3 covers 15 residues. The V segment lost 9 bases and the J segment 0 bases; nucleotides outside the gene matches: 11. Germline loops: CDR1 LNHDA, CDR2 SQIVND (reference sequence). The chain's CDR3 is CASKNRGGASYEQYF. CDR3 nucleotides: TGTGCCAGCAAAAACAGGGGTGGCGCCTCCTACGAGCAGTACTTC.

The J gene is TRBJ1-4, the V gene TRBV5-4, with 7 bases that match TRBD1. After removal of 3 bases from V and 8 bases from J, the junction contained 4 bases not matched to a gene. CDR3 size: 13 residues. The V gene's germline CDR1 is SGHNT and CDR2 YYREEE (reference sequence). The CDR3 DNA follows: TGTGCCAGCAGCTCCGGGACAGTCGAAAAACTGTTTTTT. It codes for CASSSGTVEKLFF.

The rearrangement uses TRBV5-1 and TRBJ1-2; 8 nucleotides line up with TRBD1. CDR1 is SGHRS, CDR2 YFSETQ, per germline. The CDR3 has 14 residues. With 0 bases clipped from V and 8 bases from J, the junction kept 6 bases outside the gene matches. CDR3 loop: CASSLGTGSEGYTF. CDR3 coding DNA: TGCGCCAGCAGCTTGGGGACAGGGTCTGAGGGCTACACCTTC.

The chain recombines TRBV28 with TRBJ2-5; 7 bases match TRBD1. Germline V gene sequence: CDR1 MDHEN, CDR2 SYDVKM. V gave up 5 bases and J gave up 2 bases; unmatched junction bases: 5. This CDR3 comprises 14 residues. In nucleotides, the CDR3 is TGTGCCAGCAGTATTACGGGACAGCAAGAGACCCAGTACTTC. This translates into CASSITGQQETQYF.

This chain links TRBV11-2 with TRBJ2-3, with TRBD2 identical over 14 bases. Looked up from germline, CDR1 is SGHAT and CDR2 is FQNNGV. V lost 6 bases and J lost 6; bases outside the gene matches: 8. The length of the CDR3 is 16 residues. CDR3 nucleotide sequence: TGTGCCAGCAGTTCGGGACTAGCGGGAGTGGAGGATACGCAGTATTTT. Its translation: CASSSGLAGVEDTQYF. Using reference TRBV11-2 and TRBJ2-3 for the parts outside the CDR3, the full variable domain is EAGVAQSPRYKIIEKRQSVAFWCNPISGHATLYWYQQILGQGPKLLIQFQNNGVVDDSQLPKDRFSAERLKGVDSTLKIQPAKLEDSAVYLCASSSGLAGVEDTQYFGPGTRLTVL.

The rearrangement uses TRBV9 and TRBJ2-1; 8 bases line up with TRBD2. Germline V gene sequence: CDR1 SGDLS, CDR2 YYNGEE. The CDR3 totals 15 residues. V lost 4 bases and J lost 10; bases outside the gene matches: 13. The CDR3 DNA reads as TGTGCCAGCAGCCCCCGGGAGGGGATAACCGGAGAGCAGTTCTTC. This encodes CASSPREGITGEQFF.

The J gene is TRBJ2-2, the V gene TRBV18, with a weak D call TRBD2 (5 bases). V was cut by 5 bases and J by 4 bases, with 8 bases left in between. CDR3 length: 13 residues. Germline CDR1 KGHSH, CDR2 LQKENI. CDR3: CASSDTSTGELFF. CDR3 sequence (DNA): TGTGCCAGCTCAGACACTAGCACCGGGGAGCTGTTTTTT.

This clone was counted between two and nine times. The genes are TRBV9 and TRBJ1-2; perhaps TRBD1 as D (6 bases). Trimming cost V 0 bases and J 5 bases, with 8 bases left between them. The V gene's germline CDR1 is SGDLS and CDR2 YYNGEE. The CDR3 is 13 residues long. DNA of the CDR3: TGTGCCAGCAGCGTAGAAGGGACATATGGCTACACCTTC. Encoded protein: CASSVEGTYGYTF.

The genes are TRBV25-1 and TRBJ2-2, with D possibly being TRBD1 (5 bases). There are 12 residues in the CDR3. The V gene lost 3 bases and the J gene lost 8 bases, with 7 bases spanning the gap. Germline values: CDR1 MGHDK, CDR2 SYGVNS. The CDR3 sequence: CASSEGPGELFF. The CDR3 nucleotides are TGTGCCAGCAGTGAGGGGCCGGGGGAGCTGTTTTTT.

The chain couples TRBV3-1 (or the pseudogene TRBV3-2) to TRBJ2-7, with 10 bases that match TRBD2. The length of the CDR3 is 15 residues. With 5 bases clipped from V and 0 bases from J, the junction kept 4 bases outside the gene matches. In germline, CDR1 is LGHDT, CDR2 YNNKEL (reference sequence). The CDR3 nucleotides read TGTGCCAGCAGCTTTAGCGGGAGGTCCTCCTACGAGCAGTACTTC. This encodes CASSFSGRSSYEQYF.

The rearrangement links TRBV2 to TRBJ2-2; the D gene is possibly TRBD1 (5 bases). The V gene lost 7 bases and the J gene lost 6 bases, with 6 bases spanning the gap. This CDR3 contains 11 residues. Germline loops: CDR1 SNHLY, CDR2 FYNNEI. CDR3 bases: TGTGCCAGCAAAGGGGCCGGGGAGCTGTTTTTT. Translation gives CASKGAGELFF.

CDR3 in amino acids: CASSRGRNTIYF. The CDR3 nucleotides are TGTGCCAGCTCCAGGGGACGAAACACCATATATTTT. The chain combines TRBV9 with TRBJ1-3, with a possible D match to TRBD1 (6 bases). This CDR3 comprises 12 residues. V dropped 7 bases and J dropped 5 bases, with 10 bases sitting between them. Germline assignment: CDR1 SGDLS and CDR2 YYNGEE.

The V gene is TRBV4-1, the J gene TRBJ1-2, with no clear D. This CDR3 is built from 15 residues. Trimming stripped 4 bases from V and 0 bases from J, with 12 bases between. Germline CDR1 and CDR2: MGHRA and YSYEKL. CDR3 sequence: CASSPVLQANYGYTF. DNA of the CDR3: TGCGCCAGCAGCCCCGTCCTCCAGGCTAACTATGGCTACACCTTC.

The chain has TRBV5-4 and TRBJ2-2; 8 nucleotides agree with TRBD2. CDR1 SGHNT and CDR2 YYREEE come from the germline V gene (reference sequence). The CDR3 contains 16 residues. Germline trimming cut 4 bases from V and 4 bases from J; bases unmatched to any gene: 9. The CDR3 sequence is CASSSESGSGTGELFF. The CDR3 region has the DNA TGTGCCAGCAGCAGTGAAAGCGGGAGTGGCACCGGGGAGCTGTTTTTT.

The chain carries TRBV5-1 and TRBJ1-5; D gene uncertain. Trimming left V 0 bases short and J 7 bases short, with 11 bases between. Germline-derived CDR1 and CDR2 are SGHRS and YFSETQ. This CDR3 is built from 14 residues. CDR3 in DNA: TGCGCCAGCAGCTTGGCCCCGGGTGGACAGCCCCAGCATTTT. Its protein is CASSLAPGGQPQHF.

The rearrangement links TRBV19 to TRBJ1-3; D gene ambiguous. Germline assignment: CDR1 LNHDA and CDR2 SQIVND (reference sequence). This CDR3 is built from 12 residues. With 6 bases removed from V and 1 base from J, the gap between germline ends came to 4 bases. CDR3 DNA sequence: TGTGCCAGTAGCCAATCTGGAAACACCATATATTTT. Its translation is CASSQSGNTIYF.

The chain combines TRBV10-3 with TRBJ2-1; TRBD1 agrees at 8 bases. V was clipped by 0 bases and J by 2 bases; unmatched bases: 0. Germline V CDR1 and CDR2: ENHRY, SYGVKD. The CDR3 has 15 amino acids. This chain's CDR3 is CAISESGQAYNEQFF. CDR3 in DNA: TGTGCCATCAGTGAGTCGGGACAGGCCTACAATGAGCAGTTCTTC.

The chain's CDR3 is CASSQAGTENQPQHF. The CDR3 nucleotides read TGTGCCAGCAGCCAAGCCGGGACAGAAAATCAGCCCCAGCATTTT. The genes are TRBV4-2 and TRBJ1-5; 7 bases are shared with TRBD1. Germline CDR1 and CDR2: LGHNA and YNFKEQ. Unmatched junction bases numbered 4, after V lost 1 base and J lost 4 bases. This CDR3 spans 15 amino acids.

The chain's CDR3 is CASSLQGTGETQYF. Here the CDR3 DNA reads TGCGCCAGCAGCTTGCAGGGGACGGGAGAGACCCAGTACTTC. V usage is TRBV5-1 and J usage is TRBJ2-5, with TRBD1 as a possible D gene (6 bases). The germline V gene has CDR1 SGHRS and CDR2 YFSETQ. The ends were cut back, 1 base at V and 4 bases at J, with 11 bases in the middle. The CDR3 runs to 14 residues.

The rearrangement uses TRBV27 and TRBJ2-7, with D maybe TRBD2 (5 bases). CDR3 size: 13 residues. Germline loops: CDR1 MNHEY, CDR2 SMNVEV (reference sequence). Trimming shortened V by 1 base and J by 3 bases, and 7 bases separated the two germline ends. The CDR3 loop is CASSLFGDYEQYF. The DNA for the CDR3 is TGTGCCAGCAGTTTATTCGGGGACTACGAGCAGTACTTC.

V usage is TRBV19 and J usage is TRBJ1-2; D unclear. Trimming took 3 bases from V and 6 from J, leaving 11 bases between them. Germline values: CDR1 LNHDA, CDR2 SQIVND (reference sequence). The CDR3 consists of 13 residues. CDR3 sequence reads: CASSIKRLHGYTF. The DNA for the CDR3 is TGTGCCAGTAGTATTAAGAGGCTCCATGGCTACACCTTC.

J is TRBJ1-5 and V is TRBV28; D is possibly TRBD1 (6 bases). From germline, CDR1 is MDHEN and CDR2 SYDVKM. Between the trimmed V and J ends, which lost 4 bases and 2 bases, there was a span of 15 bases. The CDR3 loop spans 16 amino acids. The CDR3 nucleotides are TGTGCCAGCAGTTCCTTCAGGGGAATGGGCAATCAGCCCCAGCATTTT. Protein product: CASSSFRGMGNQPQHF.

The chain carries TRBV20-1 and TRBJ2-1; possible D gene TRBD2, 5 bases. The CDR3 extends over 11 amino acids. Germline V CDR1 and CDR2: DFQATT, SNEGSKA (reference sequence). The CDR3 DNA follows: TGCAAGCCTAGTCGGGGCAATGAGCAGTTCTTC. It specifies CKPSRGNEQFF.

The chain uses TRBV5-1 and TRBJ1-1; D uncertain. The V gene lost 3 bases and the J gene lost 1 base, with 13 bases spanning the gap. Germline V gene data show CDR1 as SGHRS and CDR2 as YFSETQ. This CDR3 is built from 15 residues. The CDR3 reads CASSSAGGSNTEAFF. The CDR3 DNA sequence: TGCGCCAGCAGCTCCGCGGGTGGGTCGAACACTGAAGCTTTCTTT.

The genes are TRBV11-2 and TRBJ1-5, with 7 nucleotides matching TRBD1. V shed 6 bases and J 0 bases; nucleotides not matched to a gene: 5. Germline V gene lookup returns CDR1 SGHAT and CDR2 FQNNGV. The CDR3 runs 15 residues. CDR3 in amino acids: CASSLTGYSNQPQHF. CDR3 DNA: TGTGCCAGCAGTTTGACAGGGTATAGCAATCAGCCCCAGCATTTT.

The J gene is TRBJ2-5, the V gene TRBV7-2; D is possibly TRBD1 (5 bases). The CDR3 has 13 residues. Germline CDR1 is SGHTA and CDR2 is FQGNSA. Trimming left V 3 bases short and J 5 bases short, with 10 bases between. CDR3 DNA: TGTGCCAGCAGCTTTAGGGGCCGGGAGACCCAGTACTTC. Amino acids: CASSFRGRETQYF.

The chain is built from TRBV2 and TRBJ1-2, with no clear D. Deletions cut 2 bases from V and 0 bases from J, with 4 bases between. CDR3 length: 13 amino acids. Germline loops: CDR1 SNHLY, CDR2 FYNNEI. CDR3 amino acids: CASSERANYGYTF. For the CDR3, the DNA is TGTGCCAGCAGTGAACGAGCTAACTATGGCTACACCTTC.

CDR3 in amino acids: CASSPSRGLAGDNEQFF. The CDR3 bases are TGTGCCAGCTCACCATCAAGGGGACTAGCGGGAGACAATGAGCAGTTCTTC. The V and J genes are TRBV18 and TRBJ2-1; 14 nucleotides match TRBD2. This CDR3 has 17 amino acids. Germline V CDR1 and CDR2: KGHSH, LQKENI. V shed 2 bases and J 5 bases; nucleotides not matched to a gene: 5.